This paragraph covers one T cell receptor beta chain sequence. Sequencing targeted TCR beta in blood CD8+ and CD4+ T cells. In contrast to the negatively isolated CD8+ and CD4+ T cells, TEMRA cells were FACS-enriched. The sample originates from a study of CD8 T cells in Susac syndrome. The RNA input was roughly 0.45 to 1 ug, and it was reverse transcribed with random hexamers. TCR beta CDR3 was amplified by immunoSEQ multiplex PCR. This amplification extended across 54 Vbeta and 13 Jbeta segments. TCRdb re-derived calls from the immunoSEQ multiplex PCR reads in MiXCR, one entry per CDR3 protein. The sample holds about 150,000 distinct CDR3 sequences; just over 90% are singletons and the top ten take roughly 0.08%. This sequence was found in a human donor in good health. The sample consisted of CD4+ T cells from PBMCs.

This CDR3 is CASSMTANYGYTF. The DNA of the CDR3 is TGTGCCAGTAGTATGACAGCAAACTATGGCTACACCTTC. The genes are TRBV19 and TRBJ1-2, with D possibly matching TRBD1 (5 bases). The CDR3 is made up of 13 amino acids. Germline-derived CDR1 and CDR2 are LNHDA and SQIVND (reference sequence). Trimming removed 3 bases at V and 2 bases at J, with 7 bases between.